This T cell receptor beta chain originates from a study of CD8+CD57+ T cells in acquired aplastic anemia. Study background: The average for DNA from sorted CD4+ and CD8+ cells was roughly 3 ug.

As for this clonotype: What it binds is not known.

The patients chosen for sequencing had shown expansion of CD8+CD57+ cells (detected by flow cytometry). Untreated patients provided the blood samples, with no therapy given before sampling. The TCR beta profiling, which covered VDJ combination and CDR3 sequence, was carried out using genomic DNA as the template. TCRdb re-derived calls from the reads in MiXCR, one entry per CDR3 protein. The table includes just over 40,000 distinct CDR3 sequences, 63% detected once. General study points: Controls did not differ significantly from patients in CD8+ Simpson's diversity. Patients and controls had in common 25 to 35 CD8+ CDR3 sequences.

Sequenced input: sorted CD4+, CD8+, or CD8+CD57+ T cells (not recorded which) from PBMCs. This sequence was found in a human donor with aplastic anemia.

The CDR3 loop is CASSLAASGRWGEQYF. Written as DNA, the CDR3 is TGTGCCAGCAGCTTAGCGGCTAGCGGGAGATGGGGCGAGCAGTACTTC. The chain employs TRBV7-7 and TRBJ2-7; 10 positions match TRBD2. V lost 0 bases and J lost 6; bases outside the gene matches: 8. Germline CDR1 reads SSHAT; CDR2 reads FNYEAQ (reference sequence). The length of the CDR3 is 16 residues.